The entry below gives a single T cell receptor (beta chain) sequence along with its context. These data belong to a study of blood T cell repertoires in COVID-19. Whole-study context: Acute and convalescent COVID-19 specimens originated in the United States, Italy and Spain.

Some clones are missing from TCRdb's copy, which holds only in-frame ones; the method was immunoSEQ multiplex PCR. The sample shows around 250,000 clones, around 84% of them seen only once. This CDR3 region has 13 residues. Germline CDR1 reads MNHEY; CDR2 reads SMNVEV (reference sequence). Between the trimmed V and J ends, which lost 8 bases and 1 base, there was a span of 12 bases. Participant-given clinical history determined each cohort assignment. The sample taken for sequencing was PBMCs or T cells enriched from blood (not recorded which). This chain joins TRBV27 and TRBJ2-7; no clear D. The clonotype comes from a man in his forties who had been exposed to COVID-19. Here the CDR3 reads CASSTAVSYEQYF. The CDR3, as DNA: TGTGCCAGCTCTACCGCGGTATCCTACGAGCAGTACTTC.